Listed here are 30 T cell receptor beta chains from one sample, sequenced in a study of cytomegalovirus exposure and HLA in healthy donors. The PCR ran on 60 Vbeta and 13 Jbeta primers. Assay: immunoSEQ multiplex PCR; the TCRdb copy retains only in-frame clones and omits some. The table records 110,000 or so clones, about 70% of them present only once. Sequencing was performed on PBMCs. The receptor set was obtained from a human donor in good health.

The V and J genes are TRBV6-1 and TRBJ1-5; TRBD1 is a possible D gene (6 bases). The CDR3 covers 15 residues. The germline gives CDR1 MNHNS, CDR2 SASEGT. V lost 6 bases to trimming and J lost 5 bases, with 17 bases between them. Here the CDR3 DNA reads TGTGCCAGCAGCCAGGGGCAAGGGGGTCATCAGCCCCAGCATTTT. Amino acids: CASSQGQGGHQPQHF.

The table lists this clone with a few counts. The chain combines TRBV4-2 with TRBJ2-2; tentative D call: TRBD2 (5 bases). Germline CDR1 and CDR2: LGHNA and YNFKEQ. The CDR3 consists of 16 residues. Trimming took off 5 bases at V and 4 bases at J, with 17 bases between the two ends. The CDR3 DNA reads as TGTGCCAGCAGCTTCGCAAGCCGGGGTAGCACCGGGGAGCTGTTTTTT. Translated, it gives CASSFASRGSTGELFF.

The count of this clone is one. The rearrangement uses TRBV4-1 and TRBJ1-2; 9 bases match TRBD1. Germline V CDR1 and CDR2: MGHRA, YSYEKL. Trimming at V came to 2 bases and at J to 5 bases, leaving 6 bases not matched to a gene. The CDR3 totals 15 residues. The DNA of the CDR3 is TGCGCCAGCAGCCAACCTGGGACAGGGAATTATGGCTACACCTTC. It encodes CASSQPGTGNYGYTF.

V usage is TRBV30 and J usage is TRBJ2-7; possibly TRBD2 for D (6 bases). V was shortened by 3 bases and J by 7 bases, with 19 bases between the two germline ends. Germline V gene sequence: CDR1 GTSNPN, CDR2 SVGIG (reference sequence). The CDR3 runs to 14 residues. CDR3 amino acids: CAWREGRPLGEQYF. DNA of the CDR3: TGTGCCTGGAGGGAGGGACGGCCGCTGGGTGAGCAGTACTTC. Using reference TRBV30 and TRBJ2-7 for the parts outside the CDR3, the full variable domain is SQTIHQWPATLVQPVGSPLSLECTVEGTSNPNLYWYRQAAGRGLQLLFYSVGIGQISSEVPQNLSASRPQDRQFILSSKKLLLSDSGFYLCAWREGRPLGEQYFGPGTRLTVT.

CDR3 DNA sequence: TGTGCCAGCAGTGGCCGGGAGGTCGACGAGCAGTACTTC. Translating gives CASSGREVDEQYF. The chain links TRBV6-1 to TRBJ2-7; 7 bases match TRBD2. Trimming removed 4 bases from V and 5 bases from J; junction bases left unmatched: 5. CDR1 MNHNS and CDR2 SASEGT come from the germline V gene. The CDR3 spans 13 residues.

The CDR3 DNA reads TGTGCCAGCGGTCCAGACAGGGGAGCCTACGAGCAGTACTTC. It is translated as CASGPDRGAYEQYF. The gene calls are TRBV2 and TRBJ2-7, with 8 bases fitting TRBD1. The length of the CDR3 is 14 residues. The germline gives CDR1 SNHLY, CDR2 FYNNEI. The J segment lost 2 bases and the V segment lost 8 bases, leaving 8 bases of the junction unmatched.

The chain joins TRBV6-4 to TRBJ2-5; D possibly corresponds to TRBD1 (9 bases). The V gene's germline CDR1 is MRHNA and CDR2 SNTAGT. CDR3 length: 16 residues. V lost 3 bases, J lost 2 bases, and 16 bases lay in between. CDR3 DNA sequence: TGTGCCAGCAGTGAAGGGACAGGGACTAGTCAAGAGACCCAGTACTTC. This gives the protein CASSEGTGTSQETQYF.

The chain couples TRBV11-3 to TRBJ2-3; D is possibly TRBD2 (6 bases). CDR3 length: 15 amino acids. CDR1 is SGHNT and CDR2 is YENEEA in the germline V gene. The V and J ends lost 5 bases and 0 bases respectively, with 12 bases between them. The CDR3 loop is CASSLGRTSTDTQYF. The CDR3 DNA is TGTGCCAGCAGCCTTGGGAGGACTAGCACAGATACGCAGTATTTT.

This clone was seen a handful of times. The V and J genes are TRBV2 and TRBJ2-1, with TRBD2 matching 9 bases. V shed 7 bases, J shed 1 base, and the junction held 2 bases outside the gene matches. CDR3 length: 14 residues. The V gene's germline CDR1 is SNHLY and CDR2 FYNNEI. The chain's CDR3 is CASISGRSYNEQFF. CDR3 bases: TGTGCCAGCATTAGCGGGAGATCCTACAATGAGCAGTTCTTC.

This sequence joins TRBV2 and TRBJ2-1; 9 bases agree with TRBD1. There are 15 residues in the CDR3. The V gene's germline CDR1 is SNHLY and CDR2 FYNNEI. Trimming took 6 bases from V and 1 from J; bases not matched to a gene: 4. CDR3 region: CASREDRGSYNEQFF. The CDR3 nucleotides read TGTGCCAGCAGAGAGGACAGGGGTTCCTACAATGAGCAGTTCTTC.

The chain combines TRBV30 with TRBJ2-7, with D possibly TRBD1 on 6 matching bases. Germline V gene lookup returns CDR1 GTSNPN and CDR2 SVGIG (reference sequence). Trimming left V 3 bases short and J 2 bases short, with 14 bases between. The CDR3 contains 14 residues. The CDR3, as DNA: TGTGCCTGGAGCCTTACAGGGTCCCCCTACGAGCAGTACTTC. It is translated as CAWSLTGSPYEQYF.

The V and J genes are TRBV28 and TRBJ1-6; D is ambiguous. CDR3 size: 12 residues. Germline V CDR1 and CDR2: MDHEN, SYDVKM. Trimming took 6 bases from V and 8 from J, leaving 8 bases between them. CDR3 coding DNA: TGTGCCAGCAGCTCCTCTTATTCACCCCTCCACTTT. Encoded protein: CASSSSYSPLHF.

The chain employs TRBV27 and TRBJ1-1, with 8 bases lining up with TRBD1. After removal of 6 bases from V and 0 bases from J, the junction contained 3 bases not matched to a gene. The germline CDR1 and CDR2 sequences are MNHEY and SMNVEV (reference sequence). The CDR3 loop spans 14 amino acids. The CDR3 nucleotides are TGTGCCAGCAGAGACAGGGGCCTGAACACTGAAGCTTTCTTT. Encoded protein: CASRDRGLNTEAFF.

There are a few counts of this clone. This rearrangement joins TRBV7-6 to TRBJ2-3; 7 positions match TRBD1. This CDR3 contains 15 residues. Germline values: CDR1 SGHVS, CDR2 FNYEAQ. Germline trimming cut 5 bases from V and 2 bases from J; bases unmatched to any gene: 7. This CDR3 reads CASSARQGSTDTQYF. The CDR3 coding sequence is TGTGCCAGCAGCGCCCGACAGGGATCCACAGATACGCAGTATTTT.

The V gene is TRBV30, the J gene TRBJ1-4, with D unresolved. V was trimmed by 2 bases and J by 0 bases, leaving 10 bases between them. This CDR3 has 15 amino acids. Germline lookup yields CDR1 GTSNPN and CDR2 SVGIG (reference sequence). The CDR3 spells CAWSPFGSTNEKLFF. CDR3 bases: TGTGCCTGGAGTCCCTTCGGGTCAACTAATGAAAAACTGTTTTTT.

This clone has just one count. The rearrangement uses TRBV19 and TRBJ2-1, with 7 bases aligning to TRBD1. Losses at the gene ends were 4 bases for V and 7 bases for J; bases not matched to a gene: 4. The germline CDR1 and CDR2 sequences are LNHDA and SQIVND (reference sequence). This CDR3 spans 13 amino acids. The CDR3 reads CASSKGAGNEQFF. Written as DNA, the CDR3 is TGTGCCAGTAGTAAGGGGGCAGGGAATGAGCAGTTCTTC.

This chain connects TRBV5-4 to TRBJ2-7; 8 bases fit TRBD2. The CDR3 consists of 15 residues. V shed 4 bases and J 0 bases; nucleotides not matched to a gene: 6. Germline V gene data show CDR1 as SGHNT and CDR2 as YYREEE (reference sequence). The CDR3 spells CASSPQRGTSYEQYF. In DNA, the CDR3 is TGTGCCAGCAGCCCGCAGCGGGGGACCTCCTACGAGCAGTACTTC.

The chain has TRBV7-2 and TRBJ2-3, with D maybe TRBD1 (6 bases). Germline assignment: CDR1 SGHTA and CDR2 FQGNSA. Trimming took 5 bases from V and 2 from J, leaving 14 bases between them. CDR3 size: 15 residues. DNA of the CDR3: TGTGCCAGCAGCACCCCGTGGGGGCTCACAGATACGCAGTATTTT. Residues: CASSTPWGLTDTQYF.

This chain joins TRBV7-9 and TRBJ1-1; TRBD1 matches at 7 bases. The CDR3 extends over 15 amino acids. CDR1 and CDR2 (germline): SEHNR, FQNEAQ (reference sequence). The junction had 9 bases not matched to a gene; V was cut back by 2 bases and J by 6 bases. The CDR3 reads CASSLRTGTVAEAFF. The CDR3, as DNA: TGTGCCAGCAGCTTACGGACCGGGACAGTGGCTGAAGCTTTCTTT.

The chain links TRBV5-6 to TRBJ2-1; perhaps TRBD1 as D (6 bases). V was pared by 4 bases and J by 6 bases, with 14 bases between. The length of the CDR3 is 14 residues. The germline V gene has CDR1 SGHDT and CDR2 YYEEEE. DNA of the CDR3: TGTGCCAGCAGCGGAACAGGGATTCCCAATGAGCAGTTCTTC. It translates to CASSGTGIPNEQFF.

The V gene is TRBV13, the J gene TRBJ1-2, with D possibly matching TRBD1 (5 bases). CDR1 is PRHDT, CDR2 FYEKMQ, per germline (reference sequence). The CDR3 sequence is 12 residues long. V was cut by 5 bases and J by 6 bases, with 10 bases left in between. In DNA, the CDR3 is TGTGCCAGCAGCCCTACAGGAAATGGCTACACCTTC. Protein: CASSPTGNGYTF. Looking up the rest from reference TRBV13 and TRBJ1-2 gives the full variable domain: AAGVIQSPRHLIKEKRETATLKCYPIPRHDTVYWYQQGPGQDPQFLISFYEKMQSDKGSIPDRFSAQQFSDYHSELNMSSLELGDSALYFCASSPTGNGYTFGSGTRLTVV.

The rearrangement uses TRBV29-1 and TRBJ2-1; 8 bases map to TRBD2. This CDR3 is 12 amino acids long. CDR1 is SQVTM and CDR2 is ANQGSEA in the germline V gene. The J segment lost 15 bases and the V segment lost 2 bases, leaving 9 bases of the junction unmatched. CDR3 in amino acids: CSVESISGNLFF. The CDR3 DNA is TGCAGCGTTGAATCGATTAGCGGGAATTTGTTCTTC.

CDR3 DNA sequence: TGCAGCGTTGAGGGACTAGGCTCAGATACGCAGTATTTT. This codes for CSVEGLGSDTQYF. The chain employs TRBV29-1 and TRBJ2-3; 8 bases are shared with TRBD2. The CDR3 has 13 residues. The germline V gene has CDR1 SQVTM and CDR2 ANQGSEA. V trimming: 3 bases; J trimming: 4 bases; junction bases outside the gene matches: 3.

V gene TRBV6-6 combines with J gene TRBJ2-1; a weak D match, TRBD1 (6 bases). The V gene lost 2 bases and the J gene lost 9 bases, with 14 bases spanning the gap. Germline V gene sequence: CDR1 MNHNY, CDR2 SVGAGI (reference sequence). This CDR3 has 14 residues. The CDR3 DNA sequence: TGTGCCAGCAGTTACGAAGACAGGACGGGTGAGCAGTTCTTC. Residues: CASSYEDRTGEQFF.

The chain couples TRBV11-3 to TRBJ2-5; 8 bases line up with TRBD1. The J segment lost 1 base and the V segment lost 5 bases, leaving 6 bases of the junction unmatched. CDR3 length: 15 amino acids. Germline CDR1 is SGHNT and CDR2 is YENEEA. CDR3 sequence: CASSRTGGVQETQYF. The CDR3 nucleotides are TGTGCCAGCAGCCGAACAGGGGGTGTCCAAGAGACCCAGTACTTC. Together with reference TRBV11-3 and TRBJ2-5, the CDR3 gives the full variable domain: EAGVVQSPRYKIIEKKQPVAFWCNPISGHNTLYWYLQNLGQGPELLIRYENEEAVDDSQLPKDRFSAERLKGVDSTLKIQPAELGDSAVYLCASSRTGGVQETQYFGPGTRLLVL.

This clone was seen just once. The rearrangement links TRBV30 to TRBJ2-5; a weak D match, TRBD2 (6 bases). Germline lookup yields CDR1 GTSNPN and CDR2 SVGIG (reference sequence). CDR3 length equals 13 residues. The V gene lost 3 bases and the J gene lost 5 bases, with 13 bases spanning the gap. CDR3 protein: CAWRTRAGETQYF. For the CDR3, the DNA is TGTGCCTGGAGAACCAGGGCGGGGGAGACCCAGTACTTC.

This chain joins TRBV27 and TRBJ1-1; 8 positions agree with TRBD1. Germline V CDR1 and CDR2: MNHEY, SMNVEV (reference sequence). J was trimmed by 4 bases and V by 7 bases; bases with no gene match: 14. CDR3 length: 16 amino acids. The CDR3 DNA is TGTGCCAGCACCCAAACAGGGGGGAGTAGGTCCACTGAAGCTTTCTTT. Translating it yields CASTQTGGSRSTEAFF.

The chain recombines TRBV28 with TRBJ2-7; D perhaps matches TRBD1 (6 bases). V gave up 6 bases and J gave up 3 bases, with 18 bases separating them. Germline values: CDR1 MDHEN, CDR2 SYDVKM. CDR3 length: 15 residues. Here the CDR3 DNA reads TGTGCCAGCAGCCGTGGGGGCCAGGTCTTCTACGAGCAGTACTTC. The encoded protein is CASSRGGQVFYEQYF. The complete variable domain, with remaining parts taken from reference TRBV28 and TRBJ2-7, reads DVKVTQSSRYLVKRTGEKVFLECVQDMDHENMFWYRQDPGLGLRLIYFSYDVKMKEKGDIPEGYSVSREKKERFSLILESASTNQTSMYLCASSRGGQVFYEQYFGPGTRLTVT.

DNA of the CDR3: TGTGCCAGCAGCTCACGGACTAGACAAGATACGCAGTATTTT. Translated: CASSSRTRQDTQYF. The chain links TRBV11-2 to TRBJ2-3, with TRBD2 matching over 7 bases. Per the germline V gene, CDR1 is SGHAT and CDR2 is FQNNGV. V shed 4 bases and J 5 bases; nucleotides not matched to a gene: 6. The CDR3 loop spans 14 amino acids.

This CDR3 is CASSSGTAPYEQYF. DNA for the CDR3: TGCGCCAGCAGTTCCGGGACAGCCCCCTACGAGCAGTACTTC. The chain couples TRBV5-1 to TRBJ2-7; 7 positions match TRBD1. V shed 5 bases, J shed 2 bases, and the junction held 7 bases outside the gene matches. This CDR3 contains 14 residues. CDR1 and CDR2 from the germline V gene are SGHRS and YFSETQ. Supplemented by reference TRBV5-1 and TRBJ2-7, the full variable domain reads KAGVTQTPRYLIKTRGQQVTLSCSPISGHRSVSWYQQTPGQGLQFLFEYFSETQRNKGNFPGRFSGRQFSNSRSEMNVSTLELGDSALYLCASSSGTAPYEQYFGPGTRLTVT.